This entry is about one T cell receptor beta chain. The target antigen is unknown. The data derive from a study of shared clonotypes between healthy human individuals. TCRdb's table, derived via immunoSEQ multiplex PCR, lists solely in-frame clones and lacks some. Of about 2 million clones in the sample, about 95% are singletons; the top ten hold about 1.1%. Naive CD8 cells comprised CD45RO-negative, CCR7-positively selected cells, excluding terminally differentiated effector memory CD45RA+ cells. Study results and limitations: Naive subsets, compared against memory subsets, generally had larger estimated richness values. A handful of donors showed sharing of about 4.7% of naive CD4 clonotypes.

The receptor comes from a man aged 18 to 29 in good health. The sequencing input was naive CD8+ T cells sorted from blood.

This CDR3 reads CASSDWDRVLWETQYF. In DNA, the CDR3 is TGTGCCAGCAGCGACTGGGACAGGGTGCTTTGGGAGACCCAGTACTTC. V and J are TRBV7-9 and TRBJ2-5, with TRBD1 identical over 9 bases. Trimming took 5 bases from V and 5 from J; bases not matched to a gene: 12. This CDR3 is built from 16 residues. Germline V gene lookup returns CDR1 SEHNR and CDR2 FQNEAQ (reference sequence).